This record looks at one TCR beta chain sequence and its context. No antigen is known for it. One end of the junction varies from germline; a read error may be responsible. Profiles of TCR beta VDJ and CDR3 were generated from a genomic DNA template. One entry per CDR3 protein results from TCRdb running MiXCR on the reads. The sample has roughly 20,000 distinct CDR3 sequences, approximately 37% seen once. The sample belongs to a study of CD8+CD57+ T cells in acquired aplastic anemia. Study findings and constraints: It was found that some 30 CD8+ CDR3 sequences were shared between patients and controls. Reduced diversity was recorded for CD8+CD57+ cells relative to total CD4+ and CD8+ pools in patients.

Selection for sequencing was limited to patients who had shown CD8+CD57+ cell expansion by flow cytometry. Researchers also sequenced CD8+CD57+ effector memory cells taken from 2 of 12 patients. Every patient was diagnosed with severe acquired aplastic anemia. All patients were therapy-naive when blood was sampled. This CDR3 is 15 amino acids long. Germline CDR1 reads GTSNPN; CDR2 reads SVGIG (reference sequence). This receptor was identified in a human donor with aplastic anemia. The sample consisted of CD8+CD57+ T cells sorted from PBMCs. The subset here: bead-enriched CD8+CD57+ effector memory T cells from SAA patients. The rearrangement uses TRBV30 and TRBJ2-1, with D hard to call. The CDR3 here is CDWSSDVCSSDLQFF. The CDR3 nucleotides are TGTGACTGGAGTTCAGACGTGTGCTCTTCCGATCTGCAGTTCTTC.